The source of this T cell receptor beta chain is a study of blood T cells in healthy people across ages (dated by TCRdb to between 2015 and 2016). Context from the whole study: Template switching captured roughly one uniquely barcoded TCR beta cDNA molecule per two T cells in model experiments. The study measured age-related changes in TCR beta repertoire diversity using deep sequencing normalized with unique cDNA molecular identifiers. The donors were split into four age groups: young (average around 17 years), middle-aged (roughly 42), aged (about 62) and long-lived (under 90). Using the same blood draw, the study looked at two additional independent replicas of 1 million unique cDNA reads for two donors, one aged 18 to 29 and the other aged 80 or older.

This clonotype was seen a handful of times. The clone's antigen remains unknown. The input lacks base qualities; no much larger clone sits a single base away. Reading the germline V gene gives CDR1 LGHNA and CDR2 YSLEER. There are 13 amino acids in the CDR3, from cysteine to phenylalanine inclusive. Only CDR3 DNA remains: 39 bases, in frame from the first base. V was cut back by 0 bases and J by 8 bases, leaving a gap of 7 bases between them. Study-wide conclusions, independent of this receptor: Conclusive comparison of naive and antigen-experienced compartments was prevented by the profiling of bulk unsorted PBMCs. Observed TCR beta diversity per million T cells fell roughly linearly with age, and a significant reduction was already apparent by age about 36. Because the CMV infection status of the donors was unknown, age-related changes in expanded clonotypes may potentially have been confounded. A strong correlation was found between observed TCR beta diversity and the percentage of naive T cells measured by flow cytometry. Estimates of total diversity from one million sequenced T cells were regarded as lower bounds and underestimates. Compared with the aged group, the long-lived group had more naive CD4+ T cells, fewer expanded clones and increased TCR diversity, suggesting age selection.

The approximately 39 donors, aged about 6 to 95 years, were systemically healthy Caucasian individuals from Russia. Each donor gave 8 to 10 milliliters of peripheral blood, collected into EDTA-treated Vacutainer tubes. PBMCs were isolated by Ficoll-Paque density-gradient centrifugation, with at least 7 million obtained per sample. Total RNA was extracted from PBMCs with Trizol reagent, with at least 6 micrograms obtained per sample. For every donor, flow cytometry on a PBMC aliquot measured the percentage of naive CD45RAhigh/CD27high T cells. Library preparation used 5' RACE. Sequencing was carried out with an Illumina HiSeq 2500. A second PCR of roughly 7 to 12 cycles was run with a J-beta primer mix and a sample-barcoded 5' primer. A unique molecular identifier was introduced onto each TCR beta cDNA molecule by a template-switch 5' adaptor carrying 12 random nucleotides. Each sample yielded at least 2.5 million CDR3-containing paired-end reads. First-strand cDNA was synthesized from all RNA with the Mint cDNA synthesis kit, primed by a TRBC-specific oligonucleotide. All cDNA was treated with uracil-DNA glycosylase and then went through a first 18-cycle PCR with the universal primers M1SS and BC2_uni_R. As for the authors' bioinformatics: Each sample was normalized by randomly selecting 1 million high-quality reads, each carrying a distinct molecular identifier. Instead of being binned into consensus sequences, reads with shared molecular identifiers were discarded. MiTCR, set to a Q25 quality threshold and the strictest error-elimination algorithm, was used for CDR3 identification, clonotype clustering and error correction. A nonparametric unseen species model with Euler transformation was used to estimate a lower bound on total TCR beta diversity. TCRdb reworked the public reads: Q25 trimming with fastp, MiXCR clone assembly, productive beta chains retained. Each CDR3 protein gets just one entry, which takes the most common genes and DNA from the rows behind it. These V and J calls are TCRdb output, not the study's own analysis. The sample has almost 550,000 distinct CDR3 sequences on record, around 24% of them singletons. The ten largest make up roughly 10% of the sample.

These same records also appear under a second study, on T cells of mothers and their children. The second paper states: The donors were nine systemically healthy Caucasian individuals, made up of three mothers and their six children. cDNA synthesis consumed the entire amount of extracted RNA, loaded at around 1.5 ug RNA in each 15 ul reaction. Sample barcodes and 2-4 random nucleotides were added via the M1S primer in the second PCR. Over 8 million TCR beta CDR3 reads came from each mother, compared with roughly 2.8 million reads from each child. TCR recombination output is similarly shaped by thymic selection in related and unrelated pairs, with a minor effect exerted by inherited differences. Normalized repertoire overlap was always found to be slightly, but never significantly, higher in related mother-child pairs than in unrelated mother-child pairs. No persistent microchimeric T cell clones were detected, at a sensitivity of approximately 110 clones per million clonotypes. The study used deep NGS to compare TCR beta repertoires of mothers and children, seeking features distinguishing related mother-child pairs from unrelated individuals. On average, the children were roughly 12 +/- 4 years old, while the mothers were about 37 +/- 4 years old. After adapters were ligated using NEBNext reagents, the libraries underwent 100+100 nt paired-end sequencing on an Illumina HiSeq 2000. To prevent cross-contamination, the mother and child libraries were prepared a month apart and were sequenced in separate runs. For each donor, somewhere between about 500,000 and 2,000,000 distinct TCR beta clonotypes were identified. Naive TCR beta clonotypes were estimated from low-frequency clonotypes matched to each donor's FACS-determined naive share, without sorting.

The rearranged segments are TRBV4-3 and TRBJ1-4; there is no confident call for the D gene. The sequence was obtained from a boy aged 5-17 years in good health. The sample taken for sequencing was blood. CDR3 region: CASSQDWEEKLFF. The nucleotide sequence reads TGCGCCAGCAGCCAAGACTGGGAAGAAAAACTGTTTTTT.